What follows are 5 T cell receptor beta chains derived from one specimen sequenced in a study of T-cell reconstitution after alpha-beta-depleted transplantation in children. Unique molecular identifiers were used to barcode this TCRbeta library. TCRdb reanalysed the PCR reads using MiXCR and keeps one entry per CDR3 protein. The sample includes about 460,000 distinct CDR3 sequences, around 13% seen only once; the top ten take under 7%. The sequenced sample was PBMCs from the stem cell graft donor, obtained from the stem cell graft. These receptors were obtained from a human donor who donated a stem cell graft to a child with combined immunodeficiency.

The rearrangement joins TRBV5-1 to TRBJ2-4, with a possible D match to TRBD2 (5 bases). The CDR3 covers 20 residues. Germline V gives CDR1 SGHRS, CDR2 YFSETQ. With 3 bases removed from V and 0 bases from J, the gap between germline ends came to 25 bases. CDR3 sequence: CASSYDREKTPLPAKNIQYF. The CDR3 region has the DNA TGCGCCAGCAGCTATGACCGGGAAAAGACCCCCCTCCCAGCCAAAAACATTCAGTACTTC.

Here the CDR3 DNA reads TGCGCCAGCAGCCAAGGGCCTGTAGGACTAGAGAGTCCCGGGGAGCTGTTTTTT. Its protein product is CASSQGPVGLESPGELFF. This chain connects TRBV4-1 to TRBJ2-2; TRBD2 matches at 7 bases. The V and J ends lost 1 base and 6 bases, in that order; junction bases with no gene match: 14. This CDR3 region has 18 residues. The germline CDR1 and CDR2 sequences are MGHRA and YSYEKL.

The chain uses TRBV12-3 or TRBV12-4 and TRBJ2-6; D is uncertain. V lost 3 bases and J lost 0, with 6 bases in between. The CDR3 spans 15 residues. CDR3 DNA: TGTGCCAGCAGTTTGTCGGTCTCTGGGGCCAACGTCCTGACTTTC. Its protein product is CASSLSVSGANVLTF.

Many counts were recorded for this clonotype. The genes are TRBV10-3 and TRBJ2-2, with TRBD1 matching over 8 bases. The CDR3 has 17 residues. The germline gives CDR1 ENHRY, CDR2 SYGVKD. V trimming: 0 bases; J trimming: 1 base; junction bases outside the gene matches: 4. The CDR3 reads CAISESQGAGNTGELFF. The DNA of the CDR3 is TGTGCCATCAGTGAGTCCCAGGGGGCTGGGAACACCGGGGAGCTGTTTTTT.

Only a few counts were recorded for this clonotype. The chain is built from TRBV15 and TRBJ2-6; perhaps D is TRBD1 or TRBD2 (5 bases each). Germline lookup yields CDR1 LNHNV and CDR2 YYDKDF (reference sequence). Trimming took 0 bases from V and 0 from J, leaving 12 bases between them. The CDR3 has 18 residues. CDR3 in amino acids: CATSRDWGLASGANVLTF. As DNA, the CDR3 is TGTGCCACCAGCAGAGATTGGGGCCTAGCCTCTGGGGCCAACGTCCTGACTTTC.